This T cell receptor beta chain was sequenced for a study of blood T cells in healthy people across ages. In terms of origin and age, donors were healthy Caucasian individuals from Russia aged 6 to 90. The germline CDR1 and CDR2 sequences are DFQATT and SNEGSKA (reference sequence). Deletions cut 0 bases from V and 2 bases from J, with 20 bases between. The CDR3 contains 18 residues. This clonotype was observed a handful of times. Its antigen is undetermined. The authors ran a second PCR of roughly 6 to 12 cycles using a sample-barcoded 5' primer and a J-beta primer mix. TCRdb processed the 5' RACE reads anew with MiXCR; each CDR3 protein has one entry. The data contain 850,000 to 1,100,000 distinct CDR3 sequences, more than 30% of them singletons. Study findings and constraints: A roughly linear fall in TCR beta diversity per million T cells was seen with increasing age. Donor CMV status was unknown, possibly confounding expanded clonotype changes. Long-lived donors carried more naive CD4+ cells and greater diversity than aged donors.

The TCR originated in a young man in good health. The chain has TRBV20-1 and TRBJ1-5, with D possibly TRBD1 on 6 matching bases. Sequencing was carried out using blood. The CDR3 DNA follows: TGCAGTGCTAGAGATCGCTCAGGGGCGGATGCTCGCAATCAGCCCCAGCATTTT. Protein product: CSARDRSGADARNQPQHF.